This T cell receptor (beta chain) was captured by sequencing in a study of cytomegalovirus exposure and HLA in healthy donors. Study outcomes and limitations: Reportedly, cytomegalovirus status was diagnosed with high sensitivity and specificity.

Germline V gives CDR1 MRHNA, CDR2 SNTAGT. After removal of 4 bases from V and 6 bases from J, the junction contained 6 bases not matched to a gene. The CDR3 covers 15 residues. PCR was performed using 60 Vbeta and 13 Jbeta primers. Sequencing used immunoSEQ multiplex PCR; TCRdb keeps in-frame clones, though not all of them. The sample contains approximately 100,000 clones, around 79% of which appear only once. On this clone itself: Its antigen is as yet unknown.

The sequencing input was PBMCs. The rearrangement links TRBV6-4 to TRBJ2-3, with 11 bases identical to TRBD2. The sequence was obtained from a middle-aged woman in good health and CMV-seronegative. For the CDR3, the DNA is TGTGCCAGCAGTGCCGAGACTAGCGGGGTCGATACGCAGTATTTT. It is translated as CASSAETSGVDTQYF.